Presented here are 27 T cell receptor beta chains from one specimen sequenced in a study of blood T cells in healthy people across ages. For the second PCR, which ran for about 6 to 11 cycles, a sample-barcoded 5' primer and a J-beta primer mix were used. Each CDR3 protein gets one entry after TCRdb re-called the 5' RACE reads with MiXCR. The data contain hundreds of thousands of distinct CDR3 sequences, around 68% of them singletons. Sequencing was performed on blood. These receptors all stem from a man between 25 and 39 years old in good health.

This sequence joins TRBV29-1 and TRBJ2-7, with D maybe TRBD1 (7 bases). This CDR3 comprises 17 residues. Deletions cut 1 base from V and 0 bases from J, with 19 bases between. CDR1 is SQVTM and CDR2 is ANQGSEA in the germline V gene. The CDR3 loop reads CSVEGPRPGGGSYEQYF. The CDR3 DNA reads as TGCAGCGTTGAAGGTCCTCGGCCAGGGGGAGGCTCCTACGAGCAGTACTTC.

The chain recombines TRBV6-5 with TRBJ2-5; 7 positions match TRBD1. This CDR3 contains 16 residues. The junction had 20 bases not matched to a gene; V was cut back by 5 bases and J by 11 bases. The germline V gene has CDR1 MNHEY and CDR2 SVGAGI. DNA for the CDR3: TGTGCCAGCAGTCCTTCCCCGGGACAGAGATACAATGAGCAGTACTTC. It specifies CASSPSPGQRYNEQYF.

J is TRBJ2-1 and V is TRBV27, with D possibly matching TRBD2 (6 bases). CDR1 and CDR2 from the germline V gene are MNHEY and SMNVEV (reference sequence). Trimming took off 2 bases at V and 4 bases at J, with 21 bases between the two ends. The CDR3 has 18 residues. The CDR3 sequence: CASSLRVLVGGSYNEQFF. In DNA form, the CDR3 reads TGTGCCAGCAGTTTAAGGGTCCTAGTGGGGGGATCGTACAATGAGCAGTTCTTC.

This chain links TRBV28 with TRBJ2-7; 7 bases map to TRBD1. CDR1 is MDHEN, CDR2 SYDVKM, per germline. This CDR3 has 15 residues. The V segment lost 5 bases and the J segment 5 bases; nucleotides outside the gene matches: 12. This CDR3 is CASSPGQVLLHEQYF. The CDR3 DNA reads as TGTGCCAGCAGTCCAGGACAGGTTTTGTTGCACGAGCAGTACTTC.

This clonotype is a singleton in its sample. The V and J genes are TRBV12-3 or TRBV12-4 and TRBJ2-3, with D possibly being TRBD2 (6 bases). V was pared by 5 bases and J by 0 bases, with 15 bases between. The CDR3 is 16 amino acids. CDR3 nucleotides: TGTGCCAGCAGTGATCTGCTCGGGGGTAGCACAGATACGCAGTATTTT. Residues: CASSDLLGGSTDTQYF.

This sequence joins TRBV7-9 and TRBJ2-7; D not certain. Germline V CDR1 and CDR2: SEHNR, FQNEAQ (reference sequence). This CDR3 spans 15 amino acids. V was clipped by 5 bases and J by 3 bases, with 17 bases between them. CDR3 sequence: CASSPDVRTNYEQYF. In nucleotides, the CDR3 is TGTGCCAGCAGCCCGGATGTGAGAACGAACTACGAGCAGTACTTC.

V is TRBV20-1 and J is TRBJ2-7, with 8 bases lining up with TRBD2. The length of the CDR3 is 14 residues. From germline, CDR1 is DFQATT and CDR2 SNEGSKA (reference sequence). V trimming: 2 bases; J trimming: 4 bases; junction bases outside the gene matches: 7. The CDR3 spells CSARTGLAGYEQYF. For the CDR3, the DNA is TGCAGTGCTAGAACCGGACTAGCAGGTTACGAGCAGTACTTC.

J is TRBJ2-6 and V is TRBV6-2 or TRBV6-3, with D tentatively TRBD1 or TRBD2 (5 bases each). The CDR3 extends over 19 amino acids. Germline loops: CDR1 MNHEY, CDR2 SVGEGT. Trimming took 0 bases from V and 0 from J, leaving 15 bases between them. For the CDR3, the DNA is TGTGCCAGCAGTTACTCGATATATGGGGACCTCTCTGGGGCCAACGTCCTGACTTTC. It is translated as CASSYSIYGDLSGANVLTF.

The chain couples TRBV9 to TRBJ2-5; no clear D. CDR1 SGDLS and CDR2 YYNGEE come from the germline V gene. The CDR3 extends over 12 amino acids. V shed 4 bases and J shed 7 bases, with 11 bases lying between them. The CDR3, as DNA: TGTGCCAGCAGCCCTTCCGTCGGGACCCAGTACTTC. Its protein is CASSPSVGTQYF.

The CDR3 loop is CATSATVAGPQHF. The CDR3 DNA follows: TGTGCCACCAGTGCAACGGTCGCAGGGCCCCAGCATTTT. V and J are TRBV24-1 and TRBJ1-5, with no clear D. Germline loops: CDR1 KGHDR, CDR2 SFDVKD. This CDR3 has 13 residues. V was trimmed by 5 bases and J by 9 bases, leaving 13 bases between them.

The CDR3 nucleotides read TGTGCCAGCAGATGGGGGGACAGCTCCTACAATGAGCAGTTCTTC. Translation: CASRWGDSSYNEQFF. V gene TRBV12-3 or TRBV12-4 combines with J gene TRBJ2-1; TRBD1 might be the D (7 bases). CDR3 size: 15 residues. V was clipped by 6 bases and J by 0 bases, with 12 bases between them.

This chain uses TRBV20-1 with TRBJ2-7, with D perhaps matching TRBD2 (5 bases). Germline assignment: CDR1 DFQATT and CDR2 SNEGSKA (reference sequence). Deletions cut 1 base from V and 0 bases from J, with 13 bases between. There are 15 residues in the CDR3. Here the CDR3 reads CSARAGGAFSYEQYF. The CDR3 DNA sequence: TGCAGTGCTAGAGCAGGAGGAGCCTTCTCCTACGAGCAGTACTTC.

The V call is TRBV14, the J call TRBJ2-1; 14 nucleotides agree with TRBD2. V lost 2 bases and J lost 0; bases outside the gene matches: 9. This CDR3 region has 20 residues. Germline CDR1 and CDR2: SGHDN and FVKESK. CDR3 sequence: CASSQFPGLAGVSSYNEQFF. The CDR3, as DNA: TGTGCCAGCAGCCAATTCCCGGGACTAGCGGGGGTGAGCTCCTACAATGAGCAGTTCTTC.

The chain employs TRBV7-9 and TRBJ1-1; 8 bases are shared with TRBD1. This CDR3 spans 14 amino acids. The germline V gene encodes CDR1 SEHNR and CDR2 FQNEAQ (reference sequence). V shed 5 bases, J shed 6 bases, and the junction held 8 bases outside the gene matches. The CDR3 region has the DNA TGTGCCAGCAGCCCCGGACAGGGAGGCGCTGAAGCTTTCTTT. Translation: CASSPGQGGAEAFF.

This rearrangement joins TRBV29-1 to TRBJ1-1, with D possibly TRBD1 on 6 matching bases. The germline CDR1 and CDR2 sequences are SQVTM and ANQGSEA. The ends were cut back, 8 bases at V and 0 bases at J, with 22 bases in the middle. The CDR3 is 16 amino acids. CDR3 in amino acids: CSTSPGTPYLNTEAFF. The CDR3 nucleotides are TGCAGCACTTCTCCCGGGACACCTTACCTGAACACTGAAGCTTTCTTT. The entire variable domain, with the rest obtained from reference TRBV29-1 and TRBJ1-1, is as follows: SAVISQKPSRDICQRGTSLTIQCQVDSQVTMMFWYRQQPGQSLTLIATANQGSEATYESGFVIDKFPISRPNLTFSTLTVSNMSPEDSSIYLCSTSPGTPYLNTEAFFGQGTRLTVV.

This clonotype showed up just a few times. This rearrangement joins TRBV14 to TRBJ2-3, with D tentatively TRBD2 (5 bases). Trimming took 2 bases from V and 1 from J, leaving 16 bases between them. The CDR3 loop spans 17 amino acids. The germline V gene has CDR1 SGHDN and CDR2 FVKESK. DNA for the CDR3: TGTGCCAGCAGCCAATTTTTGGTTCTAGCTGGCACAGATACGCAGTATTTT. This codes for CASSQFLVLAGTDTQYF. Drawing the rest from reference TRBV14 and TRBJ2-3, the complete variable domain is EAGVTQFPSHSVIEKGQTVTLRCDPISGHDNLYWYRRVMGKEIKFLLHFVKESKQDESGMPNNRFLAERTGGTYSTLKVQPAELEDSGVYFCASSQFLVLAGTDTQYFGPGTRLTVL.

The CDR3 protein is CASSLGESRYGYTF. CDR3 coding DNA: TGTGCCAGCAGCTTAGGGGAATCTCGCTATGGCTACACCTTC. This chain uses TRBV7-9 with TRBJ1-2; D unresolved. Germline loops: CDR1 SEHNR, CDR2 FQNEAQ (reference sequence). Between the trimmed V and J ends, which lost 1 base and 4 bases, there was a span of 10 bases. The CDR3 is 14 residues long.

The chain links TRBV20-1 to TRBJ2-7; TRBD2 agrees at 7 bases. CDR1 is DFQATT and CDR2 is SNEGSKA in the germline V gene (reference sequence). This CDR3 region has 14 residues. V shed 2 bases and J 2 bases; nucleotides not matched to a gene: 6. The CDR3 DNA is TGCAGTGCTAGAAAGAGCGGGACCACCTACGAGCAGTACTTC. This sequence encodes CSARKSGTTYEQYF.

The J gene is TRBJ1-1, the V gene TRBV7-8; no reliable D call. CDR1 and CDR2 (germline): SGHVS, FQNEAQ. This CDR3 region has 14 residues. The V end lost 1 base, the J end lost 2 bases, and 8 bases lay between the germline ends. The CDR3 protein is CASSLEAGNTEAFF. In DNA, the CDR3 is TGTGCCAGCAGCTTAGAGGCAGGTAACACTGAAGCTTTCTTT. Full variable domain (remainder filled in from reference TRBV7-8 and TRBJ1-1): GAGVSQSPRYKVAKRGQDVALRCDPISGHVSLFWYQQALGQGPEFLTYFQNEAQLDKSGLPSDRFFAERPEGSVSTLKIQRTQQEDSAVYLCASSLEAGNTEAFFGQGTRLTVV.

V gene TRBV5-1 combines with J gene TRBJ2-1, with D hard to call. This CDR3 comprises 14 residues. Germline lookup yields CDR1 SGHRS and CDR2 YFSETQ. The V and J ends lost 1 base and 6 bases respectively, with 11 bases between them. The CDR3 sequence: CASSLLLPGNEQFF. CDR3 sequence (DNA): TGCGCCAGCAGCTTGTTGTTACCAGGCAATGAGCAGTTCTTC.

The rearrangement uses TRBV6-1 and TRBJ2-5, with unresolved D. Trimming took off 4 bases at V and 1 base at J, with 7 bases between the two ends. The germline gives CDR1 MNHNS, CDR2 SASEGT. The CDR3 has 13 amino acids. The CDR3 loop is CASSAERQETQYF. CDR3 coding DNA: TGTGCCAGCAGTGCGGAGCGCCAAGAGACCCAGTACTTC.

The table lists this clonotype with many counts. V is TRBV7-2 and J is TRBJ2-1, with TRBD2 matching 8 bases. V lost 5 bases, J lost 6 bases, and 6 bases stayed unmatched. The length of the CDR3 is 14 residues. Germline CDR1 is SGHTA and CDR2 is FQGNSA. The CDR3 DNA reads as TGTGCCAGCAGCCCGGGACTAGTCGGCAATGAGCAGTTCTTC. Translating gives CASSPGLVGNEQFF.

This clonotype was found a few times. The chain recombines TRBV15 with TRBJ2-7; the D gene is possibly TRBD1 (6 bases). The CDR3 is 12 amino acids. Looked up from germline, CDR1 is LNHNV and CDR2 is YYDKDF (reference sequence). With 5 bases removed from V and 4 bases from J, the gap between germline ends came to 9 bases. The CDR3 loop is CATSRDTYEQYF. The DNA for the CDR3 is TGTGCCACCAGCCGGGACACATACGAGCAGTACTTC. The full variable domain, completed using reference TRBV15 and TRBJ2-7, is DAMVIQNPRYQVTQFGKPVTLSCSQTLNHNVMYWYQQKSSQAPKLLFHYYDKDFNNEADTPDNFQSRRPNTSFCFLDIRSPGLGDTAMYLCATSRDTYEQYFGPGTRLTVT.

The count of this clonotype is one. This chain uses TRBV6-1 with TRBJ2-1; 15 bases line up with TRBD2. CDR1 MNHNS and CDR2 SASEGT come from the germline V gene. V lost 7 bases and J lost 5; bases outside the gene matches: 9. The CDR3 contains 17 residues. The DNA for the CDR3 is TGTGCCAGCACCAAACAGGGACTAGCGGGGGGAAACAATGAGCAGTTCTTC. Protein sequence: CASTKQGLAGGNNEQFF.

V and J are TRBV6-5 and TRBJ2-1, with D tentatively TRBD2 (8 bases). The J call is uncertain, as TRBJ2-7 better fits the DNA end. The CDR3 totals 15 residues. Germline assignment: CDR1 MNHEY and CDR2 SVGAGI. The CDR3 is CASSLGRGPFYEQYF. CDR3 nucleotides: TGTGCCAGCAGCCTCGGGAGGGGGCCATTCTACGAGCAGTACTTC.

The chain recombines TRBV7-6 with TRBJ2-6; no clear D. The CDR3 loop spans 12 amino acids. In germline, CDR1 is SGHVS, CDR2 FNYEAQ. CDR3 in amino acids: CVSGVGANVLTF. CDR3 bases: TGTGTCAGTGGGGTTGGGGCCAACGTCCTGACTTTC. Based on the CDR3 plus reference TRBV7-6 and TRBJ2-6, the full variable domain is GAGVSQSPRYKVTKRGQDVALRCDPISGHVSLYWYRQALGQGPEFLTYFNYEAQQDKSGLPNDRFSAERPEGSISTLTIQRTEQRDSAMYRCVSGVGANVLTFGAGSRLTVL.

The chain is built from TRBV7-3 and TRBJ2-3; D is perhaps TRBD1 or TRBD2 (7 bases each). Per the germline V gene, CDR1 is SGHTA and CDR2 is FQGTGA. V lost 3 bases to trimming and J lost 4 bases, with 14 bases between them. This CDR3 is 15 amino acids long. The CDR3 DNA sequence: TGTGCCAGCAGCTTGGGAGGGGGCGCATCAGATACGCAGTATTTT. This codes for CASSLGGGASDTQYF.